A single T cell receptor beta chain is shown here with its context. Its matching antigen is unknown. This table comes from immunoSEQ multiplex PCR, and its TCRdb copy is limited to in-frame clones, with some not included. The table includes around 17,000 clones, around 92% detected once. V was pared by 2 bases and J by 6 bases, with 10 bases between. The length of the CDR3 is 13 residues. Germline CDR1 reads KGHSH; CDR2 reads LQKENI. This sample was taken from a study of chemoradiotherapy in HPV16-positive cancers. Notes on the study in general: The functional HPV-specific definition rests on just a couple of HPV16-positive patients. During treatment, candidate HPV-specific clones and E7-related motifs expanded in tumor. HPV-responsive T-cell expansion during chemoradiotherapy was linked to improved recurrence-free survival in HPV16-positive patients.

The clonotype comes from a human donor with HPV-associated anogenital cancer. This specimen consisted of blood, obtained from a patient who underwent chemoradiotherapy. The J gene is TRBJ1-2, the V gene TRBV18, with no clear D. The CDR3 DNA sequence: TGTGCCAGCTCACCAAGACCCGGGGATGGCTACACCTTC. It translates to CASSPRPGDGYTF.